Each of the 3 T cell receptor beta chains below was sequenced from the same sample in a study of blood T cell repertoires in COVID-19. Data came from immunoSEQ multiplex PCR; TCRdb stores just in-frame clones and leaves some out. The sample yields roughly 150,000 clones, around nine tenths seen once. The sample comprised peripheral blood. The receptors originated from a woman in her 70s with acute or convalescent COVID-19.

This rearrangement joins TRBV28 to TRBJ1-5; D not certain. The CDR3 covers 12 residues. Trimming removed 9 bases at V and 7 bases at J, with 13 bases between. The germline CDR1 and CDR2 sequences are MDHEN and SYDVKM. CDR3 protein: CASNWSRQPQHF. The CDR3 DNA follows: TGTGCCAGTAATTGGAGCAGACAGCCCCAGCATTTT.

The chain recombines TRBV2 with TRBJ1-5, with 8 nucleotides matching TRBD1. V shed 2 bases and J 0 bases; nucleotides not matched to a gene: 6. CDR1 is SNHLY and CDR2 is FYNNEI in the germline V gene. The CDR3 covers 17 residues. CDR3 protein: CASSEWGTGYSNQPQHF. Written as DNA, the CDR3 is TGTGCCAGCAGTGAATGGGGGACAGGCTATAGCAATCAGCCCCAGCATTTT.

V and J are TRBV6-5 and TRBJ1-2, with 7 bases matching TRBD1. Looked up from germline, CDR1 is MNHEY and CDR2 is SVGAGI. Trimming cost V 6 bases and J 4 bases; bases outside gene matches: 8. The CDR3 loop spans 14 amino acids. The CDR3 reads CASSRGTASYGYTF. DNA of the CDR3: TGTGCCAGCAGCCGCGGGACAGCGAGCTATGGCTACACCTTC.